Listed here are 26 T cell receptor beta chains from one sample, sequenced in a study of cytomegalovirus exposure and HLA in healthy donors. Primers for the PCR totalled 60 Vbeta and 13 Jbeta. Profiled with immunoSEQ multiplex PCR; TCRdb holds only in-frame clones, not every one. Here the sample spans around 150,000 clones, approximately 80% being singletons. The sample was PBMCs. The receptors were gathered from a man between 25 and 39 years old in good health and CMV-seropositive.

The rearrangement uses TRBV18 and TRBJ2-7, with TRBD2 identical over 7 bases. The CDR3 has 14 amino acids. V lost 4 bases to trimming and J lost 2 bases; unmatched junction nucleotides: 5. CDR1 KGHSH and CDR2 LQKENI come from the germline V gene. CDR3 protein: CASSLGGVPYEQYF. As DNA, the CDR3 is TGTGCCAGCTCACTTGGGGGGGTCCCCTACGAGCAGTACTTC.

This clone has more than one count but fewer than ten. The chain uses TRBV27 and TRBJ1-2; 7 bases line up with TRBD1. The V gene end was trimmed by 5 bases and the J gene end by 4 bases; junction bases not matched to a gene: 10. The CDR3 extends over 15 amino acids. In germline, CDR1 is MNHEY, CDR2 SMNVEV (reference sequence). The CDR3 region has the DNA TGTGCCAGCAGTCGACAGGGTTGGGACCTCTATGGCTACACCTTC. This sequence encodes CASSRQGWDLYGYTF.

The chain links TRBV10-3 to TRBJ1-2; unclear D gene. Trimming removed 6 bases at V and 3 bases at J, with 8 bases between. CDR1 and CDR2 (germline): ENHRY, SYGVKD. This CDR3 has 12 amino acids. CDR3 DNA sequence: TGTGCCATCAGCGGAGGTCACTATGGCTACACCTTC. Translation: CAISGGHYGYTF.

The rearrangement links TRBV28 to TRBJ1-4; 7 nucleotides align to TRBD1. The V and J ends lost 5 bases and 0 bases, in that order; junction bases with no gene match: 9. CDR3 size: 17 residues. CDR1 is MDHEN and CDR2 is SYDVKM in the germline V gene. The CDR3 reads CASSQGTAKTTNEKLFF. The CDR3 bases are TGTGCCAGCAGTCAAGGGACAGCTAAAACAACTAATGAAAAACTGTTTTTT.

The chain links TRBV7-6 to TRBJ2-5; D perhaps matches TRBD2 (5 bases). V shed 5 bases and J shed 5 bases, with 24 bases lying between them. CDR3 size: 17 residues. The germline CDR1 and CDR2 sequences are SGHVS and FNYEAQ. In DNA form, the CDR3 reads TGTGCCAGCAGCCCCTACGAGCGGACTCCCTTGGGGGAGACCCAGTACTTC. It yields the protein CASSPYERTPLGETQYF.

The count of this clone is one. CDR3 protein: CASSVGVLPAYEQYF. The CDR3 DNA reads TGTGCCAGCAGCGTAGGAGTCCTCCCCGCCTACGAGCAGTACTTC. The chain is built from TRBV9 and TRBJ2-7; D is uncertain. The CDR3 length is 15 residues. Germline CDR1 and CDR2: SGDLS and YYNGEE. V lost 0 bases, J lost 2 bases, and 12 bases lay in between.

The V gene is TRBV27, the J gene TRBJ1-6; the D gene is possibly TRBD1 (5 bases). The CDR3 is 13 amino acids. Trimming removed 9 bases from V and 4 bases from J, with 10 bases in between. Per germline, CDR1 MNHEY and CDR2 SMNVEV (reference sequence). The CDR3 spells CASTQGYNSPLHF. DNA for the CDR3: TGTGCCAGTACCCAGGGTTATAATTCACCCCTCCACTTT.

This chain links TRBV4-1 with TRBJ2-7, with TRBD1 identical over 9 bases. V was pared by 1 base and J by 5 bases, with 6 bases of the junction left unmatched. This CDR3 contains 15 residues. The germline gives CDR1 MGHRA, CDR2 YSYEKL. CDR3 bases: TGCGCCAGCAGCCAAGTTGGGACAGGGAGAAACGAGCAGTACTTC. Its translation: CASSQVGTGRNEQYF.

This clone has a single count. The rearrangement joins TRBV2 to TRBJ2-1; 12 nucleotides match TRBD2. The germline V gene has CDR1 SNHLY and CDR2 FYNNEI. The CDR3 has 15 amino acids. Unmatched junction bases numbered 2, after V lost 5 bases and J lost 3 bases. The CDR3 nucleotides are TGTGCCAGCAGTCAGACTAGCGGGAGCTACAATGAGCAGTTCTTC. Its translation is CASSQTSGSYNEQFF.

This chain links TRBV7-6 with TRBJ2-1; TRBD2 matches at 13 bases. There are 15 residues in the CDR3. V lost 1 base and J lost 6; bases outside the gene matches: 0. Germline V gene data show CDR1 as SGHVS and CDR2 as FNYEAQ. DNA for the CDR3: TGTGCCAGCAGCTTAGGACTAGCGGGAGGCAATGAGCAGTTCTTC. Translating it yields CASSLGLAGGNEQFF.

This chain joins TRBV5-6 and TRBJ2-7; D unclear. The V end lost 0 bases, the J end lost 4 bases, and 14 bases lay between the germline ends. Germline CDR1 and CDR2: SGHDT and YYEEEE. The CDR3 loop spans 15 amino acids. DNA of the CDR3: TGTGCCAGCAGCTTGGTGTTCCTCCTTTTTTACGAGCAGTACTTC. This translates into CASSLVFLLFYEQYF.

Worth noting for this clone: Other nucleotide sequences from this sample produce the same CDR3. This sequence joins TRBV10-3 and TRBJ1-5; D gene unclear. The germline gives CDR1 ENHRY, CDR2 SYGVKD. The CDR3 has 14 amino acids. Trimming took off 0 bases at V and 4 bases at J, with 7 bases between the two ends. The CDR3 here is CAISESGGNQPQHF. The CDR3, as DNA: TGTGCCATCAGTGAGTCGGGAGGTAATCAGCCCCAGCATTTT.

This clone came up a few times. DNA of the CDR3: TGTGCCAGCAGTCCAGGCAACCCAAGCGGCTACACCTTC. Encoded protein: CASSPGNPSGYTF. The chain uses TRBV28 and TRBJ1-2; D gene unclear. Germline-derived CDR1 and CDR2 are MDHEN and SYDVKM. The V and J ends lost 5 bases and 8 bases respectively, with 15 bases between them. The CDR3 totals 13 residues.

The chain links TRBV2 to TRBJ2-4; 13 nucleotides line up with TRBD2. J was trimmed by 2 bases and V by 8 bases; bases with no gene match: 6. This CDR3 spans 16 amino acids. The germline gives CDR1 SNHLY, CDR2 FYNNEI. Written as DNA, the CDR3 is TGTGCCAGCGAACCGGGACTAGCGGGGACCAAAAACATTCAGTACTTC. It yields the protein CASEPGLAGTKNIQYF.

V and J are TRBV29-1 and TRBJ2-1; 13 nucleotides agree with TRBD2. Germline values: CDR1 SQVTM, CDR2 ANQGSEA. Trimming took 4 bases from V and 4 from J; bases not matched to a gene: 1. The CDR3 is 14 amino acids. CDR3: CSVGLAGGYNEQFF. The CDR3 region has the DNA TGCAGCGTTGGACTAGCGGGGGGATACAATGAGCAGTTCTTC.

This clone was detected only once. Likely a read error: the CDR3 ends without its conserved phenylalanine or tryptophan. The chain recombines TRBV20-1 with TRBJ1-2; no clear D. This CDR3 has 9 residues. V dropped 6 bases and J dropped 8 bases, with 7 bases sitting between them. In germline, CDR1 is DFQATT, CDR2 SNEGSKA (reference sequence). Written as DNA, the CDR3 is TGCAGTGCGGGAGACGGCTACACCGTC. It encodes CSAGDGYTV.

CDR3 residues: CASSAPGQENTGELFF. CDR3 DNA sequence: TGTGCCAGCAGCGCCCCGGGACAGGAGAACACCGGGGAGCTGTTTTTT. The genes are TRBV7-9 and TRBJ2-2; 8 bases are shared with TRBD1. The CDR3 is 16 residues long. The junction had 6 bases not matched to a gene; V was cut back by 5 bases and J by 1 base. CDR1 is SEHNR and CDR2 is FQNEAQ in the germline V gene (reference sequence).

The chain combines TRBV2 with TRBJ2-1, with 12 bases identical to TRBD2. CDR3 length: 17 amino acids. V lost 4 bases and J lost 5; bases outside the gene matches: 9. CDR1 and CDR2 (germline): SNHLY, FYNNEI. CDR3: CASSGLIRTSGDNEQFF. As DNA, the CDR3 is TGTGCCAGCAGTGGATTGATAAGGACTAGCGGGGACAATGAGCAGTTCTTC.

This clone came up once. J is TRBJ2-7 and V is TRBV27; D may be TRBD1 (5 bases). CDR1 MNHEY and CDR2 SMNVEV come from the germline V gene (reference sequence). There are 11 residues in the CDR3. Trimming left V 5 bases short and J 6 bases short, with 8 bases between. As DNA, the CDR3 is TGTGCCAGCAGTGTCCAGGGCGAGCAGTACTTC. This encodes CASSVQGEQYF.

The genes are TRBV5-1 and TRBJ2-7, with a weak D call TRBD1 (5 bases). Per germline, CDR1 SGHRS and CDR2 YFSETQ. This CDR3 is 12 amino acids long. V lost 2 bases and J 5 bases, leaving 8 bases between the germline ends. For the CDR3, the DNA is TGCGCCAGCAGCTTTGCAGGGAACGAGCAGTACTTC. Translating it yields CASSFAGNEQYF.

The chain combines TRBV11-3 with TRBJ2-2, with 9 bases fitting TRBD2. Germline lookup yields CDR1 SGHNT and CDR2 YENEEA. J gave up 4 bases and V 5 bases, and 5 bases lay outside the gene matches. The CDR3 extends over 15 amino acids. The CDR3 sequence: CASSPAAGGTGELFF. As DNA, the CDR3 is TGTGCCAGCAGCCCCGCAGCGGGAGGCACCGGGGAGCTGTTTTTT. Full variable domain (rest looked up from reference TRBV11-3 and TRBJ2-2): EAGVVQSPRYKIIEKKQPVAFWCNPISGHNTLYWYLQNLGQGPELLIRYENEEAVDDSQLPKDRFSAERLKGVDSTLKIQPAELGDSAVYLCASSPAAGGTGELFFGEGSRLTVL.

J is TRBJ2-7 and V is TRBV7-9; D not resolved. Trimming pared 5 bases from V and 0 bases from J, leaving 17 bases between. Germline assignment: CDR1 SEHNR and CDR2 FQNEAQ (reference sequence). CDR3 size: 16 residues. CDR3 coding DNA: TGTGCCAGCAGCCCGAACAGCTTCACGAGCTCCTACGAGCAGTACTTC. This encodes CASSPNSFTSSYEQYF.

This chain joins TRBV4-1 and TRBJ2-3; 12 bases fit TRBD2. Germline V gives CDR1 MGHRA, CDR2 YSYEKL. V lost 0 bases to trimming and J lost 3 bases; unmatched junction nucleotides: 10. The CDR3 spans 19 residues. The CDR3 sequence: CASSQDLTSGGRRTDTQYF. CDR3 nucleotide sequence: TGCGCCAGCAGCCAAGATCTAACTAGCGGGGGGAGGCGGACAGATACGCAGTATTTT.

CDR3 in amino acids: CASSLMHSSYEQYF. Written as DNA, the CDR3 is TGTGCCAGCAGCTTGATGCACAGCTCCTACGAGCAGTACTTC. The rearrangement uses TRBV7-2 and TRBJ2-7; no clear D gene. The CDR3 sequence is 14 residues long. V was pared by 3 bases and J by 0 bases, with 9 bases between. Germline assignment: CDR1 SGHTA and CDR2 FQGNSA.

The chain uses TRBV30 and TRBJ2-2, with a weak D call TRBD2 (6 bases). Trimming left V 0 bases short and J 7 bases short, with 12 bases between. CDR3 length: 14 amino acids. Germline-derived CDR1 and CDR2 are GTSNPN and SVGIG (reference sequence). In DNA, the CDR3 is TGTGCCTGGAGTGTCGTGAGGGGAGGCGGGGAGCTGTTTTTT. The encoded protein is CAWSVVRGGGELFF.

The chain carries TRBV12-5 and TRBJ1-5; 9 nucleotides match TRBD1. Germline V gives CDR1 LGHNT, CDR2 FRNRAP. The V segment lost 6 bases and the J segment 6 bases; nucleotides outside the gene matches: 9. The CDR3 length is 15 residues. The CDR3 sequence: CASGHRGRVVQPQHF. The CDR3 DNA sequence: TGTGCTAGTGGCCACAGGGGGCGGGTAGTTCAGCCCCAGCATTTT.